This passage covers 14 T cell receptor beta chains from one sample sequenced in a study of patients and donors after allogeneic stem cell transplantation. MiXCR, run by TCRdb on the RT-PCR reads, gives a single entry per CDR3 protein. The data show about 200,000 distinct CDR3 sequences, with around two fifths seen just once and 33% held by the top ten. Sequences were obtained from blood, either unsorted or a sorted T cell fraction (not recorded which). These receptors were collected from a human donor who was either an allogeneic HSCT recipient or a stem cell or donor lymphocyte infusion donor (not recorded which). It is not recorded whose cells these are; they may come from a transplant donor.

In this sample, this clonotype turned up once. This chain joins TRBV6-2 or TRBV6-3 and TRBJ2-1, with D maybe TRBD2 (6 bases). This CDR3 comprises 14 residues. V lost 6 bases to trimming and J lost 5 bases, with 14 bases between them. CDR1 MNHEY and CDR2 SVGEGT come from the germline V gene. CDR3: CASSRRTINNEQFF. CDR3 coding DNA: TGTGCCAGCAGCCGACGGACTATAAACAATGAGCAGTTCTTC.

This clonotype has only a few counts. The rearrangement uses TRBV12-3 or TRBV12-4 and TRBJ2-7, with 7 positions matching TRBD2. The J segment lost 0 bases and the V segment lost 6 bases, leaving 2 bases of the junction unmatched. CDR3 length: 13 amino acids. The CDR3 DNA reads as TGTGCCAGCAGAGCGGGGAGCTCCTACGAGCAGTACTTC. Translating gives CASRAGSSYEQYF.

The CDR3 spells CASSLLGDDYGYTF. The CDR3, as DNA: TGTGCCAGCAGCTTGCTAGGGGACGACTATGGCTACACCTTC. The rearrangement joins TRBV5-6 to TRBJ1-2; D possibly corresponds to TRBD1 (5 bases). The CDR3 is 14 amino acids. V dropped 1 base and J dropped 3 bases, with 10 bases sitting between them. Germline CDR1 SGHDT, CDR2 YYEEEE.

J is TRBJ1-6 and V is TRBV9; the match to TRBD1 covers 9 bases. The ends lost 3 bases at V and 13 bases at J; junction bases unmatched: 11. The CDR3 is 15 residues long. CDR1 is SGDLS and CDR2 is YYNGEE in the germline V gene. The CDR3 reads CASSAEGQGQEPLHF. CDR3 nucleotide sequence: TGTGCCAGCAGCGCCGAGGGACAGGGACAGGAGCCCCTCCACTTT.

The V gene is TRBV12-3 or TRBV12-4, the J gene TRBJ2-3; the match to TRBD2 covers 9 bases. The CDR3 length is 15 residues. V was pared by 6 bases and J by 2 bases, with 6 bases of the junction left unmatched. The CDR3 coding sequence is TGTGCCAGCAGAATGACTAGCGGACTCACAGATACGCAGTATTTT. Its translation is CASRMTSGLTDTQYF.

This clonotype was counted a few times. DNA for the CDR3: TGTGCCAGCAGTTTCTGGCGGGAGAACACAGATACGCAGTATTTT. Residues: CASSFWRENTDTQYF. The chain has TRBV12-3 or TRBV12-4 and TRBJ2-3, with TRBD2 matching 7 bases. V lost 3 bases and J lost 2; bases outside the gene matches: 5. There are 15 residues in the CDR3.

This clonotype was observed a few times. The genes are TRBV20-1 and TRBJ2-2, with TRBD2 as a possible D gene (6 bases). The CDR3 extends over 15 amino acids. V lost 3 bases and J lost 0, with 11 bases in between. Germline V lookup: CDR1 DFQATT, CDR2 SNEGSKA (reference sequence). The CDR3 DNA reads TGCAGTGCTAGTCGAGCGGGTACGAACACCGGGGAGCTGTTTTTT. It encodes CSASRAGTNTGELFF.

This clonotype was found many times. This chain uses TRBV29-1 with TRBJ2-3; no definite D call. CDR1 is SQVTM and CDR2 is ANQGSEA in the germline V gene. The CDR3 spans 11 residues. V lost 2 bases to trimming and J lost 7 bases, with 7 bases between them. The DNA of the CDR3 is TGCAGCGTTGAATTAGGAAATACGCAGTATTTT. Translating gives CSVELGNTQYF.

V is TRBV24-1 and J is TRBJ1-1, with TRBD1 matching over 8 bases. The V segment lost 7 bases and the J segment 1 base; nucleotides outside the gene matches: 1. Germline CDR1 KGHDR, CDR2 SFDVKD. The CDR3 covers 13 residues. The chain's CDR3 is CATSGQGNTEAFF. The CDR3 DNA sequence: TGTGCCACCAGCGGACAGGGGAACACTGAAGCTTTCTTT.

CDR3 region: CASSFGTESYNEQFF. The DNA for the CDR3 is TGTGCCAGCAGTTTCGGGACAGAATCCTACAATGAGCAGTTCTTC. The chain recombines TRBV12-3 or TRBV12-4 with TRBJ2-1, with 7 positions matching TRBD1. Trimming at V came to 3 bases and at J to 1 base, leaving 3 bases not matched to a gene. The CDR3 is 15 amino acids.

Concerning this clonotype: This may be a read error: a much more frequent sequence differs by one nucleotide. V usage is TRBV20-1 and J usage is TRBJ1-1; D uncertain. This CDR3 is built from 16 residues. CDR1 is DFQATT and CDR2 is SNEGSKA in the germline V gene (reference sequence). CDR3 DNA: TGCAGTGCTAGGGGTGCGCGGACGGCAATGAACAGTGAAGCTTTCTTT. It is translated as CSARGARTAMNSEAFF.

This clonotype was detected a few times. The CDR3 nucleotides are TGCAGTGCTAGCAGGGGCAATCAGCCCCAGCATTTT. It specifies CSASRGNQPQHF. The chain links TRBV20-1 to TRBJ1-5; D might be TRBD1 (5 bases). The length of the CDR3 is 12 residues. CDR1 is DFQATT and CDR2 is SNEGSKA in the germline V gene (reference sequence). V was trimmed by 3 bases and J by 2 bases, leaving 5 bases between them.

The chain has TRBV2 and TRBJ1-1; possibly TRBD1 for D (5 bases). The V gene's germline CDR1 is SNHLY and CDR2 FYNNEI. Trimming took off 1 base at V and 7 bases at J, with 13 bases between the two ends. The CDR3 covers 14 residues. CDR3 amino acids: CASSEGKGRDEAFF. In nucleotides, the CDR3 is TGTGCCAGCAGTGAAGGGAAGGGGCGGGATGAAGCTTTCTTT. Full variable domain (missing parts from reference TRBV2 and TRBJ1-1): EPEVTQTPSHQVTQMGQEVILRCVPISNHLYFYWYRQILGQKVEFLVSFYNNEISEKSEIFDDQFSVERPDGSNFTLKIRSTKLEDSAMYFCASSEGKGRDEAFFGQGTRLTVV.

This chain joins TRBV12-3 or TRBV12-4 and TRBJ2-7; 11 nucleotides align to TRBD1. The CDR3 runs 15 residues. V trimming: 5 bases; J trimming: 2 bases; junction bases outside the gene matches: 5. The CDR3 protein is CASSRMGQGAYEQYF. The CDR3 DNA follows: TGTGCCAGCAGTCGTATGGGACAGGGGGCCTACGAGCAGTACTTC.